This T cell receptor (beta chain) was captured by sequencing in a study of shared clonotypes between healthy human individuals. A CD45RA-negative memory subset and a CD45RA+ naive subset were separated from the CD4+ cells. Study conclusions and caveats: Non-shared clonotypes showed lower generation probabilities than clonotypes common to all four donors.

For sorted subsets, 200 ng DNA per replicate equaled roughly 30,000 T cell genomes. Clones were read by immunoSEQ multiplex PCR, and TCRdb kept only the in-frame ones, dropping some. This sample carries approximately 530,000 clones, roughly 95% of them seen once, and the ten largest clones take about 0.06%. Turning to this clone: The antigen remains unidentified.

This clonotype originated in a woman aged 25-40 years in good health. The material sequenced was naive CD4+ T cells sorted from blood. Subset indicated: CD45RA+ positively selected.

CDR3 in amino acids: CASSPGTSGIGSYNEQFF. The CDR3, as DNA: TGTGCCAGCTCACCAGGGACTAGCGGGATAGGAAGCTACAATGAGCAGTTCTTC. The chain is built from TRBV18 and TRBJ2-1; 13 bases map to TRBD2. This CDR3 is built from 18 residues. V shed 2 bases and J 3 bases; nucleotides not matched to a gene: 7. Germline V gives CDR1 KGHSH, CDR2 LQKENI.